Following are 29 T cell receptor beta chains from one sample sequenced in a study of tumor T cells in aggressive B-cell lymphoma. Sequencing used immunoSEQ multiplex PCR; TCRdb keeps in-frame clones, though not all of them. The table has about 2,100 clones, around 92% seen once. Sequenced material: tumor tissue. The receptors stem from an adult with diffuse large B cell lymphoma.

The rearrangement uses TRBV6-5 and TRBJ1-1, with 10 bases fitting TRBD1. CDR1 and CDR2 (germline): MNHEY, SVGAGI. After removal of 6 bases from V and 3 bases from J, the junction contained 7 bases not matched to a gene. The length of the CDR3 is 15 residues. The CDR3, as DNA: TGTGCCAGCAGCTATCAGGACAGGGGGGACACTGAAGCTTTCTTT. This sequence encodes CASSYQDRGDTEAFF.

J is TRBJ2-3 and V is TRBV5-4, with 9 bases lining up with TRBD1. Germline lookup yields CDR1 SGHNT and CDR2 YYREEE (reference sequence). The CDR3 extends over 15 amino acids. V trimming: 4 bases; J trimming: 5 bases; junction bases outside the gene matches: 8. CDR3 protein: CASSRPGQGVDTQYF. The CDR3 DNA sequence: TGTGCCAGCAGCAGGCCGGGACAGGGAGTAGATACGCAGTATTTT.

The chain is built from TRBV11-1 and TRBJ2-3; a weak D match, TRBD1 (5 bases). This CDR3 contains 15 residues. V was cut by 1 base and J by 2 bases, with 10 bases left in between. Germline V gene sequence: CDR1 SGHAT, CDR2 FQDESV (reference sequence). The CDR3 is CASSLDWTSTDTQYF. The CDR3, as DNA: TGTGCCAGCAGCTTAGATTGGACATCCACAGATACGCAGTATTTT.

The CDR3 protein is CASGASGRSEQFF. The CDR3 nucleotides are TGTGCCAGCGGGGCTAGCGGGAGGTCTGAGCAGTTCTTC. The rearrangement joins TRBV6-1 to TRBJ2-1, with 11 bases matching TRBD2. The germline V gene has CDR1 MNHNS and CDR2 SASEGT. The CDR3 is 13 residues long. With V trimmed by 8 bases and J by 9 bases, 6 bases remained unmatched.

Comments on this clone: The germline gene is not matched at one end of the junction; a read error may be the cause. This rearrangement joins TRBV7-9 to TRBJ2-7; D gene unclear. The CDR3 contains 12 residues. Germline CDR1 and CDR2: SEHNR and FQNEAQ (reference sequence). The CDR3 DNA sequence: TGTGCCAGCAGCTTTGCCCCCTACGAACAGTACTTC. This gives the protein CASSFAPYEQYF.

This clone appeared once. CDR3 sequence reads: CASSRTNIGTGGANYGYTF. CDR3 nucleotides: TGTGCCAGCAGCCGGACTAATATCGGGACAGGGGGCGCGAACTATGGCTACACCTTC. The chain employs TRBV7-9 and TRBJ1-2, with 12 bases lining up with TRBD1. V lost 5 bases to trimming and J lost 2 bases; unmatched junction nucleotides: 15. The length of the CDR3 is 19 residues. Germline V gene data show CDR1 as SEHNR and CDR2 as FQNEAQ (reference sequence).

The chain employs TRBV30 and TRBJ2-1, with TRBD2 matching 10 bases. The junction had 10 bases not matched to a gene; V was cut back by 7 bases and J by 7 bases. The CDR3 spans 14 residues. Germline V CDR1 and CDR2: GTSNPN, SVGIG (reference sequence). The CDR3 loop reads CAFLAGERGNEQFF. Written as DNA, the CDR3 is TGTGCCTTCCTAGCGGGAGAAAGAGGGAATGAGCAGTTCTTC.

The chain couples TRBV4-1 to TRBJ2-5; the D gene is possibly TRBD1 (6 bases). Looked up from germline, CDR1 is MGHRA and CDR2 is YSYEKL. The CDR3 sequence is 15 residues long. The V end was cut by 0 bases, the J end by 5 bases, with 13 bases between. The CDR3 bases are TGCGCCAGCAGCCAAGATAGTCAGGGGCGGGAGACCCAGTACTTC. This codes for CASSQDSQGRETQYF.

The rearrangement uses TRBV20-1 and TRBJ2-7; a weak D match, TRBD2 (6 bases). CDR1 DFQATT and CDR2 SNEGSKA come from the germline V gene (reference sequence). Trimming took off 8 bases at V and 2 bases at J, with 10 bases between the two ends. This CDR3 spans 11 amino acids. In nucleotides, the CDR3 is TGCAGTACGGAGGGAACCTACGAGCAGTACTTC. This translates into CSTEGTYEQYF.

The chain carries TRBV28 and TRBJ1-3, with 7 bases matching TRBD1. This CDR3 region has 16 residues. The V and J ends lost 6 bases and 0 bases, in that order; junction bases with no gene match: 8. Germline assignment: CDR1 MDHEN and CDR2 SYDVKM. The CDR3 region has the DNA TGTGCCAGCAGCCCAGGGGACAGTTCCTCTGGAAACACCATATATTTT. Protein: CASSPGDSSSGNTIYF.

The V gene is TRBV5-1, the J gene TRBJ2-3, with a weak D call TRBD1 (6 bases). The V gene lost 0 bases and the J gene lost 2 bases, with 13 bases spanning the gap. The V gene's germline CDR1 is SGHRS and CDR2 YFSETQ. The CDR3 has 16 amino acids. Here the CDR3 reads CASSLAVQGSTDTQYF. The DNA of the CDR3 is TGCGCCAGCAGCTTGGCCGTACAGGGATCCACAGATACGCAGTATTTT.

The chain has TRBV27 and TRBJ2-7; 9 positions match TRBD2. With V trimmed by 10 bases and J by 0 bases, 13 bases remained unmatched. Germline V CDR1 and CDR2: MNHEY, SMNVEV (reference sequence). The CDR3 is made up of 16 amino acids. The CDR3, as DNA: TGTGCCACAAAACCCCAACTAGCGGGCAACTCCTACGAGCAGTACTTC. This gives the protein CATKPQLAGNSYEQYF.

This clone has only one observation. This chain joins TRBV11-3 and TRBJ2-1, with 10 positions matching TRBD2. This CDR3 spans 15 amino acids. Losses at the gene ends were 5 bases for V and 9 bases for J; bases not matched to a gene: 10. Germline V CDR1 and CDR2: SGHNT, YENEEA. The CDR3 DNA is TGTGCCAGCAGCCCTAGCGGGAGTACTCTGACTGAGCAGTTCTTC. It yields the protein CASSPSGSTLTEQFF.

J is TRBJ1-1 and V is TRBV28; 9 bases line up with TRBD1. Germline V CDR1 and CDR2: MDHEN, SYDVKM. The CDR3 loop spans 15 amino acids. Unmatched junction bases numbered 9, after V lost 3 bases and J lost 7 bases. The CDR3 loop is CASSLVTGGGGEAFF. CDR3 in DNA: TGTGCCAGCAGTTTGGTGACAGGGGGAGGGGGTGAAGCTTTCTTT.

The CDR3, as DNA: TGTGCCAGCAGCTTAGGCGGACTAGCGTACGAGCAGTACTTC. Amino acid sequence: CASSLGGLAYEQYF. The chain combines TRBV7-9 with TRBJ2-7, with 9 bases aligning to TRBD2. CDR3 size: 14 residues. Germline assignment: CDR1 SEHNR and CDR2 FQNEAQ (reference sequence). J lost 4 bases, V lost 1 base, and 2 bases had no gene match.

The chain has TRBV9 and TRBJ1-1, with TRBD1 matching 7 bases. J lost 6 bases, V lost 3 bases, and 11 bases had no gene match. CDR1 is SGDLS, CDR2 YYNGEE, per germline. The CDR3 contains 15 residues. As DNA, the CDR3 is TGTGCCAGCAGCGCCCGCACAGGGGTCGGGGCTGAAGCTTTCTTT. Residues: CASSARTGVGAEAFF.

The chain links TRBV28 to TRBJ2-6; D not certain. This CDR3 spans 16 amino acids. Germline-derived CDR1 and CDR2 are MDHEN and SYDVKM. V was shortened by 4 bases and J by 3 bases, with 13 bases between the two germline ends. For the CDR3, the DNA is TGTGCCAGCAGTTCCAAGCGCCGCTTTGGGGCCAACGTCCTGACTTTC. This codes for CASSSKRRFGANVLTF.

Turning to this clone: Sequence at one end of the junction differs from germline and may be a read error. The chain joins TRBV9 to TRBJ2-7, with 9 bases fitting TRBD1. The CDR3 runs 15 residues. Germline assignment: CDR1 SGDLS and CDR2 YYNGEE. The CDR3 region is CASSVQDRGSSEQYF. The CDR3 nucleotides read TGTGCCAGCAGCGTACAGGACAGGGGTTCCTCCGAGCAGTACTTC.

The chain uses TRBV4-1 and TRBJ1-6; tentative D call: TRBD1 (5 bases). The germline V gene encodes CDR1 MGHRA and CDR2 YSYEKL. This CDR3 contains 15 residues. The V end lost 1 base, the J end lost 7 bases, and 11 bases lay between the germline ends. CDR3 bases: TGCGCCAGCAGCCAAGCCGGGGGAATCAATTCACCCCTCCACTTT. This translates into CASSQAGGINSPLHF.

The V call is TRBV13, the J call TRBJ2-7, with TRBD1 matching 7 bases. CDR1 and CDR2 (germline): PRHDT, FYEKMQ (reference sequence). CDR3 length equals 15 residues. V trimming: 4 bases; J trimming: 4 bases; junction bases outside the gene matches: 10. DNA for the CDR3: TGTGCCAGCAGCTCCGGGACAGCAAAACGATACGAGCAGTACTTC. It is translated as CASSSGTAKRYEQYF.

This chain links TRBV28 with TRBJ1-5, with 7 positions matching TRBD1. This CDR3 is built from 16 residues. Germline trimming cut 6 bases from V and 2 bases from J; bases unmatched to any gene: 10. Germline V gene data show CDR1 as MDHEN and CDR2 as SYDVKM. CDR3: CASSLDTGAGNQPQHF. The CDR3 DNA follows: TGTGCCAGCAGCCTGGATACAGGGGCTGGCAATCAGCCCCAGCATTTT.

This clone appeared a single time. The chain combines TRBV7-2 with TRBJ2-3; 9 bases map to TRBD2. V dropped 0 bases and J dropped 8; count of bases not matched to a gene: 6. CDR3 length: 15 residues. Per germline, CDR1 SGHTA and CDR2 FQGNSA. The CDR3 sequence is CASSLAPAGGVTQYF. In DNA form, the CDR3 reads TGTGCCAGCAGCTTAGCGCCCGCGGGGGGGGTTACGCAGTATTTT.

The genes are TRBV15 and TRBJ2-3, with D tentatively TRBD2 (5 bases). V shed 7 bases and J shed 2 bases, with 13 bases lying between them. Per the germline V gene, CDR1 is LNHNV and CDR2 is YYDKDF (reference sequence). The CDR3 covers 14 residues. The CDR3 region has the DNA TGTGCCACCAAGGGCGGGTCGAACACAGATACGCAGTATTTT. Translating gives CATKGGSNTDTQYF.

CDR3 residues: CASSEGHRGTEAFF. CDR3 DNA sequence: TGTGCCAGCAGCGAGGGACACCGGGGAACTGAAGCTTTCTTT. The chain is built from TRBV2 and TRBJ1-1; possibly TRBD1 for D (6 bases). The CDR3 loop spans 14 amino acids. Between the trimmed V and J ends, which lost 6 bases and 5 bases, there was a span of 16 bases. Germline CDR1 SNHLY, CDR2 FYNNEI.

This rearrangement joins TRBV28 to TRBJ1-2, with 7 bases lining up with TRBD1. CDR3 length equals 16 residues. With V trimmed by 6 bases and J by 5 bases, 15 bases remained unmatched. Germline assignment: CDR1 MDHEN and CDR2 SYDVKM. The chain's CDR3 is CASSTRPYRGSYGYTF. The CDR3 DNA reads TGTGCCAGCAGCACCCGACCGTACAGGGGATCATATGGCTACACCTTC.

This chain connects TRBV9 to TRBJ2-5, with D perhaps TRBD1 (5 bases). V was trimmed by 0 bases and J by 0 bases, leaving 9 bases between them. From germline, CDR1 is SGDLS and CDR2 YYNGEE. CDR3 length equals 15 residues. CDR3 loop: CASSVGQTYQETQYF. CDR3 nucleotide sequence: TGTGCCAGCAGCGTAGGACAGACGTACCAAGAGACCCAGTACTTC. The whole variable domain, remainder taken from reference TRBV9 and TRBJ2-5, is DSGVTQTPKHLITATGQRVTLRCSPRSGDLSVYWYQQSLDQGLQFLIQYYNGEERAKGNILERFSAQQFPDLHSELNLSSLELGDSALYFCASSVGQTYQETQYFGPGTRLLVL.

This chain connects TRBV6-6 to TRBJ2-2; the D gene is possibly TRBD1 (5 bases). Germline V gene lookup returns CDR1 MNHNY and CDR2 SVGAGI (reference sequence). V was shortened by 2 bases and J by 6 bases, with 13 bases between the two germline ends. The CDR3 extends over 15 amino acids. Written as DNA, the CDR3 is TGTGCCAGCAGTTACCCCCTAGGGGTTGCCGGGGAGCTGTTTTTT. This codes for CASSYPLGVAGELFF.

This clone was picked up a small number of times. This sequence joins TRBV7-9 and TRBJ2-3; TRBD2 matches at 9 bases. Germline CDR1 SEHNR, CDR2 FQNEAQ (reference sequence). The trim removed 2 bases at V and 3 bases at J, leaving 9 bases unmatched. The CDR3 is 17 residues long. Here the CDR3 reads CASSLPAASGKTDTQYF. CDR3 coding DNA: TGTGCCAGCAGCTTACCCGCGGCTAGCGGGAAGACAGATACGCAGTATTTT. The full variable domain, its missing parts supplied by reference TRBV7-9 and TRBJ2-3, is DTGVSQNPRHKITKRGQNVTFRCDPISEHNRLYWYRQTLGQGPEFLTYFQNEAQLEKSRLLSDRFSAERPKGSFSTLEIQRTEQGDSAMYLCASSLPAASGKTDTQYFGPGTRLTVL.

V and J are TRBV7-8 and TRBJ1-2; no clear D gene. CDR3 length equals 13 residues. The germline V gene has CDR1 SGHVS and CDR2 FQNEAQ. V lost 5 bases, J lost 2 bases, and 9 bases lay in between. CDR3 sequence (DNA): TGTGCCAGCAGCCGGAGCAGAAACTATGGCTACACCTTC. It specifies CASSRSRNYGYTF.